This T cell receptor (beta chain) was documented in a study of cytotoxic CD8 clonotypes in ibrutinib-treated CLL. Study-wide results and limits: Before falling back toward baseline at progression, clonality had risen at the time of ibrutinib response.

As for this clone: Its antigen is currently unknown.

Investigators sought sequencing depths of between 1 in 200,000 and 1 in 1 million T cells. Sequencing was performed with immunoSEQ multiplex PCR; in TCRdb, only in-frame clones are kept and a portion is missing. The sample lists some 46,000 clones; roughly three quarters were seen once. Roughly 1.9 micrograms of genomic DNA from cryopreserved PBMCs went into TCR beta libraries. The junction had 4 bases not matched to a gene; V was cut back by 4 bases and J by 6 bases. Germline V CDR1 and CDR2: MRHNA, SNTAGT. The CDR3 covers 15 residues. The origin of this receptor is a human donor with chronic lymphocytic leukemia. The chain has TRBV6-4 and TRBJ1-5; 12 nucleotides agree with TRBD1. Source: PBMCs, taken after 12 months of ibrutinib treatment. As DNA, the CDR3 is TGTGCCAGCAGTGCGGGGACAGGGGGCTCTCAGCCCCAGCATTTT. Translating gives CASSAGTGGSQPQHF.